Listed below are T cell receptor beta chains from one sample, sequenced in a study of blood T cells in healthy people across ages. TCRdb recomputed calls from the 5' RACE reads with MiXCR, one row per CDR3 protein. The table records roughly 930,000 distinct CDR3 sequences, about 48% of them present only once. The sample was blood. These receptors came from a man aged 25 to 45 in good health. Each CDR3 is given with its conserved first and last residue. The D gene is left open where the match is weak. Size is stated for part of the rows, as once, few or many counts, or as a class when the clone is expanded.

d_gene	v_gene	j_gene	abundance	CDR3aa	CDR3nt
.	TRBV13	TRBJ2-5	.	CASSPDQRGQTQYF	TGTGCCAGCAGCCCCGATCAAAGGGGCCAGACCCAGTACTTC
TRBD2	TRBV3-1	TRBJ2-3	.	CASSQSGLAASTDTQYF	TGTGCCAGCAGCCAATCGGGACTAGCGGCTAGCACAGATACGCAGTATTTT
.	TRBV29-1	TRBJ2-5	few	CSVEPLEGTQYF	TGCAGCGTTGAACCGTTAGAAGGGACCCAGTACTTC
.	TRBV10-3	TRBJ1-5	.	CAISESRGPNQPQHF	TGTGCCATCAGTGAGTCAAGGGGTCCGAATCAGCCCCAGCATTTT
.	TRBV20-1	TRBJ2-1	few	CSARGAPGDEQFF	TGCAGTGCTAGAGGAGCACCCGGAGATGAGCAGTTCTTC
TRBD1	TRBV29-1	TRBJ1-2	.	CSVERTGYGYTF	TGCAGCGTTGAAAGGACAGGCTATGGCTACACCTTC
TRBD1	TRBV10-3	TRBJ2-1	.	CAISVLGQGSYNEQFF	TGTGCCATCAGTGTATTGGGACAGGGCTCCTACAATGAGCAGTTCTTC
.	TRBV4-3	TRBJ1-2	.	CASSQDLVTGYGYTF	TGCGCCAGCAGCCAAGATCTTGTGACAGGCTATGGCTACACCTTC
TRBD2	TRBV7-2	TRBJ2-3	few	CASSPSGGASDTQYF	TGTGCCAGCAGCCCCAGCGGGGGGGCATCAGATACGCAGTATTTT
TRBD1	TRBV12-3/TRBV12-4	TRBJ2-1	few	CASTLTGPYNEQFF	TGTGCCAGCACCTTGACAGGGCCCTACAATGAGCAGTTCTTC
.	TRBV10-3	TRBJ2-3	.	CAISQSTDSQYF	TGTGCCATCTCACAGAGCACAGATTCGCAGTATTTT
.	TRBV6-2/TRBV6-3	TRBJ2-3	few	CASEGLADTQYF	TGTGCCAGCGAGGGACTGGCAGATACGCAGTATTTT
TRBD2	TRBV4-2	TRBJ2-5	.	CASSRGTSGDRGRETQYF	TGTGCCAGCAGTCGCGGGACTAGCGGGGATCGGGGGAGAGAGACCCAGTACTTC
.	TRBV6-2/TRBV6-3	TRBJ2-5	many	CASYSGNQETQYF	TGTGCCAGTTACTCCGGAAACCAAGAGACCCAGTACTTC
.	TRBV3-1	TRBJ2-1	few	CASSQRLSEQFF	TGTGCCAGCAGCCAGCGGTTGAGTGAGCAGTTCTTC
TRBD1	TRBV9	TRBJ1-2	few	CASSYDRGPSGYTF	TGTGCCAGCAGCTATGACAGGGGCCCATCCGGCTACACCTTC
.	TRBV28	TRBJ2-7	.	CASNPGISYEQYF	TGTGCCAGCAACCCGGGGATCTCCTACGAGCAGTACTTC
TRBD2	TRBV3-1	TRBJ2-3	few	CASSLLDGGATDTQYF	TGTGCCAGCAGCCTTCTTGACGGGGGGGCGACAGATACGCAGTATTTT
.	TRBV5-6	TRBJ2-3	.	CASRFRQVGDTQYF	TGTGCCAGCAGATTTCGACAGGTTGGAGATACGCAGTATTTT
TRBD2	TRBV9	TRBJ2-7	few	CASSVVASGAYEQYF	TGTGCCAGCAGCGTAGTCGCTAGCGGGGCCTACGAGCAGTACTTC
.	TRBV7-2	TRBJ2-5	few	CASSFSRLKETQYF	TGTGCCAGCAGCTTCTCCCGACTAAAAGAGACCCAGTACTTC
.	TRBV29-1	TRBJ2-3	.	CSVRTEPTDTQYF	TGCAGCGTCCGGACAGAGCCCACAGATACGCAGTATTTT
TRBD2	TRBV6-2/TRBV6-3	TRBJ2-5	.	CASSHPGLAGVQTQYF	TGTGCCAGCAGCCACCCGGGACTAGCGGGGGTACAGACCCAGTACTTC
.	TRBV20-1	TRBJ2-5	.	CSATKGGASGQETQYF	TGCAGTGCTACCAAAGGAGGGGCATCAGGGCAAGAGACCCAGTACTTC
.	TRBV14	TRBJ2-4	.	CASSQENSLVQYF	TGTGCCAGCAGCCAAGAGAACAGCCTCGTTCAGTACTTC
TRBD2	TRBV7-2	TRBJ2-1	.	CASSYGTSGGLQNEQFF	TGTGCCAGCAGCTACGGGACTAGCGGGGGGTTACAGAATGAGCAGTTCTTC
.	TRBV6-6	TRBJ2-1	once	CASSYRSVGEGEQFF	TGTGCCAGCAGTTATCGGTCGGTGGGGGAAGGTGAGCAGTTCTTC
.	TRBV27	TRBJ2-7	few	CATGDVGNYEQYF	TGTGCCACGGGTGATGTAGGGAACTACGAGCAGTACTTC
.	TRBV4-3	TRBJ2-1	.	CASSPGTMLEQFF	TGCGCCAGCAGCCCAGGTACTATGCTTGAGCAGTTCTTC
TRBD1	TRBV4-2	TRBJ1-6	few	CASSQELARDRVSSPLHF	TGTGCCAGCAGCCAAGAATTGGCCCGGGACAGGGTCTCCTCACCCCTCCACTTT
.	TRBV4-1	TRBJ2-3	.	CASSQGPAHEADTQYF	TGCGCCAGCAGCCAAGGACCAGCCCACGAGGCAGATACGCAGTATTTT
TRBD1	TRBV3-1	TRBJ2-5	.	CASSLRTGGEETQYF	TGTGCCAGCAGCCTCCGGACAGGGGGAGAAGAGACCCAGTACTTC
TRBD2	TRBV4-1	TRBJ2-1	.	CASSHGGRTSLSEQFF	TGCGCCAGCAGCCACGGTGGCCGGACTAGCTTGAGTGAGCAGTTCTTC
.	TRBV5-1	TRBJ2-1	few	CASSLDQGLPEQFF	TGCGCCAGCAGCTTGGACCAAGGACTCCCGGAGCAGTTCTTC
.	TRBV7-9	TRBJ2-7	few	CASRDQGGSYEQYF	TGTGCCAGCAGAGACCAGGGTGGGTCCTACGAGCAGTACTTC
.	TRBV29-1	TRBJ2-5	few	CSVAPGETQYF	TGCAGCGTTGCCCCAGGGGAGACCCAGTACTTC
TRBD1	TRBV25-1	TRBJ2-7	.	CASSEFRDRASHEQYF	TGTGCCAGCAGTGAATTTCGAGACAGGGCCTCCCACGAGCAGTACTTC
TRBD2	TRBV25-1	TRBJ2-2	.	CASSLRGSGSIKAGELFF	TGTGCCAGTTCATTGAGGGGTAGCGGGAGTATAAAGGCCGGGGAGCTGTTTTTT
TRBD2	TRBV6-5	TRBJ2-3	few	CASSSVGGMVSTDTQYF	TGTGCCAGCAGTTCCGTGGGGGGGATGGTTAGCACAGATACGCAGTATTTT
.	TRBV7-2	TRBJ2-5	few	CASSYTGFQETQYF	TGTGCCAGCAGTTATACAGGGTTCCAAGAGACCCAGTACTTC
.	TRBV7-2	TRBJ1-5	.	CASSQGPQPQHF	TGTGCCAGCAGCCAGGGTCCTCAGCCCCAGCATTTT
.	TRBV5-1	TRBJ1-2	.	CASSLGTPVYGYTF	TGCGCCAGCAGCTTGGGAACTCCCGTCTATGGCTACACCTTC